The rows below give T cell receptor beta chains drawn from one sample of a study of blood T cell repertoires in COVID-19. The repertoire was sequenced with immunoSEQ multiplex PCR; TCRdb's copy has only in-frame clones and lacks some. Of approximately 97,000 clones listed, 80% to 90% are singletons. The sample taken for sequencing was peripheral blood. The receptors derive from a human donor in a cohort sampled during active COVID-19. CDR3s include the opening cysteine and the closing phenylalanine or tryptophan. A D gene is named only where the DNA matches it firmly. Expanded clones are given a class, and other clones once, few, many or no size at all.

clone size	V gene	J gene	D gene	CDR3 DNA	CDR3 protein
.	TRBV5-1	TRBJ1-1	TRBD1	TGCGCCAGCGGACAGGGTACTGAAGCTTTCTTT	CASGQGTEAFF
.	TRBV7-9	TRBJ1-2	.	TGTGCCAGCAGCTTAGCCCAGGACAGTTACTATGGCTACACCTTC	CASSLAQDSYYGYTF
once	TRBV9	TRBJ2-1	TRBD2	TGTGCCAGCAGCGTAGGGACTAGCGGGGGTAACAATGAGCAGTTCTTC	CASSVGTSGGNNEQFF
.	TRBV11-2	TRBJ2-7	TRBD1	TGTGCCAGCAGCTTGGGACAGTCAAACGAGCAGTACTTC	CASSLGQSNEQYF
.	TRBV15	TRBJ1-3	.	TGTGCCACCAGCAAGCGGGCACTCTCTGGAAACACCATATATTTT	CATSKRALSGNTIYF
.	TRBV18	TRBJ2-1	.	TGTGCCAGCTCACCCCCGCTAGCAAATGAGCAGTTCTTC	CASSPPLANEQFF
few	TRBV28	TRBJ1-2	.	TGTGCCAGCAGTTTATCTGAGAAGACTCGCAATGGCTACACCTTC	CASSLSEKTRNGYTF
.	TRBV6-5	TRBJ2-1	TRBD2	TGTGCCAGCAGTCGGGACTACGACTACAATGAGCAGTTCTTC	CASSRDYDYNEQFF
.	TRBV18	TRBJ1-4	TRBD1	TGTGCCAGCTCACCACAGGGACAGCGTAATGAAAAACTGTTTTTT	CASSPQGQRNEKLFF
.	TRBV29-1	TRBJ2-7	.	TGCAGCGTTTCCGTCTCCTACGAGCAGTACTTC	CSVSVSYEQYF
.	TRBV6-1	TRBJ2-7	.	TGTGCCAGCAGTGAAAGAGGATACGAGCAGTACTTC	CASSERGYEQYF
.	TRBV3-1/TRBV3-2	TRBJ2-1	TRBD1	TGTGCCAGCAGCCAAGAAGGTGGAAGGGACAGGGCCCACAATGAGCAGTTCTTC	CASSQEGGRDRAHNEQFF
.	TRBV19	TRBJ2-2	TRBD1	TGTGCCAGTAGAGGGGGCCCGAACACCGGGGAGCTGTTTTTT	CASRGGPNTGELFF
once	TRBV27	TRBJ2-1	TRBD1	TGTGCCAGTAGCAATTTACAGGGGGTAGGCGATGAGCAGTTCTTC	CASSNLQGVGDEQFF
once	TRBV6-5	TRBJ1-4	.	TGTGCCAGCAGTTACGTCACCGGGGCAGGGGAGGAAAAACTGTTTTTT	CASSYVTGAGEEKLFF
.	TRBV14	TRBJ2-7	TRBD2	TGTGCCAGCAGCCCCGGACTAGCGGGATACCGGTCCTACGAGCAGTACTTC	CASSPGLAGYRSYEQYF